The rows below give T cell receptor beta chains drawn from one sample of a study of T-cell reconstitution after alpha-beta-depleted transplantation in children. A single record per CDR3 protein comes from TCRdb applying MiXCR to the PCR reads. The table shows about half a million distinct CDR3 sequences, with roughly an eighth occurring only once. The source was PBMCs from the stem cell graft donor, collected from the stem cell graft. These receptors all stem from a human donor who donated a stem cell graft to a child with combined immunodeficiency. The CDR3 runs from the conserved cysteine through the conserved F or W. D genes are given only for firm matches. For some rows the clone size is stated as once, few or many, or as a class when expanded; others skip it.

. | TRBJ1-6 | TRBV12-3/TRBV12-4 | many | 12 | TGTGCCAGCAGGATGGACGGTGGGCCCCTCCACTTT | CASRMDGGPLHF
. | TRBJ1-2 | TRBV7-9 | . | 14 | TGTGCCAGCAGTACTCTGGATAGGGGCTATGGCTACACCTTC | CASSTLDRGYGYTF
TRBD1 | TRBJ2-3 | TRBV28 | many | 16 | TGTGCCAGCAGTTTGCGCGACAGGGGGCTACGAGATACGCAGTATTTT | CASSLRDRGLRDTQYF
. | TRBJ1-1 | TRBV7-3 | many | 15 | TGTGCCAGCAGCTTAAGCGGCAGGGGAAACACTGAAGCTTTCTTT | CASSLSGRGNTEAFF
. | TRBJ2-5 | TRBV21-1 | . | 11 | TGTGCCAGCAGAGCCTCGGAGACCCAGTACTTC | CASRASETQYF
. | TRBJ2-1 | TRBV12-3/TRBV12-4 | . | 15 | TGTGCCAGCAGTCTGGGAGCTTTCTCCTACAATGAGCAGTTCTTC | CASSLGAFSYNEQFF
. | TRBJ2-2 | TRBV5-5 | few | 12 | TGTGCCAGCGGTTGGAACACCGGGGAGCTGTTTTTT | CASGWNTGELFF
TRBD1 | TRBJ1-3 | TRBV7-2 | many | 15 | TGTGCCAGCAGCTCCGGGACAGGGCCAGGAAACACCATATATTTT | CASSSGTGPGNTIYF
. | TRBJ2-5 | TRBV12-3/TRBV12-4 | . | 13 | TGTGCCAGCAGTGTCCATAAGATTGAGACCCAGTACTTC | CASSVHKIETQYF
. | TRBJ2-4 | TRBV5-1 | few | 12 | TGCGCCAGCAGCTTCCTAGGGTACATTCAGTACTTC | CASSFLGYIQYF
TRBD1 | TRBJ1-2 | TRBV10-2 | few | 17 | TGCGCCAGCAGTGACCCCCCTAAATTAGACAGGGGCCATGGCTACACCTTC | CASSDPPKLDRGHGYTF
. | TRBJ1-4 | TRBV4-3 | few | 13 | TGCGCCAGCAGCCCCCGGCGGAATGAAAAACTGTTTTTT | CASSPRRNEKLFF
TRBD1 | TRBJ1-1 | TRBV12-3/TRBV12-4 | many | 16 | TGTGCCAGCAGCCACGTGTTTTGGGACAGGGACACTGAAGCTTTCTTT | CASSHVFWDRDTEAFF
. | TRBJ2-3 | TRBV7-2 | many | 12 | TGTGCCAGCAGCTTATTAAGGGATACGCAGTATTTT | CASSLLRDTQYF
TRBD2 | TRBJ2-1 | TRBV29-1 | many | 15 | TGCAGCGCCTGGACTAGCGGGAGGTCCTACAATGAGCAGTTCTTC | CSAWTSGRSYNEQFF
. | TRBJ2-1 | TRBV18 | . | 15 | TGTGCCAGCTCATCATCAGGCCCCAGTAACAATGAGCAGTTCTTC | CASSSSGPSNNEQFF
TRBD2 | TRBJ2-1 | TRBV24-1 | few | 15 | TGTGCCACCTCCTCCCTAGCGGACTCCTACAATGAGCAGTTCTTC | CATSSLADSYNEQFF
. | TRBJ2-7 | TRBV6-1 | . | 14 | TGTGCCAGCATGTACAGGGGAGGCAGGGAAGAGCAGTACTTC | CASMYRGGREEQYF
TRBD2 | TRBJ2-1 | TRBV7-8 | . | 17 | TGTGCCAGCAGCTTAGCTCGGGGCGGGGGTGGTTCCAATGAGCAGTTCTTC | CASSLARGGGGSNEQFF
. | TRBJ2-3 | TRBV27 | many | 17 | TGTGCCAGCAGTTTATCGGGAGGTGGTTTCAGCACAGATACGCAGTATTTT | CASSLSGGGFSTDTQYF
. | TRBJ2-4 | TRBV19 | . | 13 | TGTGCCAGTAGTCCCCCGGTGCGGGACATTCAGTACTTC | CASSPPVRDIQYF
TRBD2 | TRBJ2-1 | TRBV12-3/TRBV12-4 | many | 14 | TGTGCCAGCAGAAACGGGAGGGCGGGCGATGAGCAGTTCTTC | CASRNGRAGDEQFF
. | TRBJ2-7 | TRBV12-5 | . | 12 | TGTGCTAGTGGTTTGGGCCCGTACGAGCAGTACTTC | CASGLGPYEQYF
TRBD2 | TRBJ2-7 | TRBV12-3/TRBV12-4 | many | 16 | TGTGCCAGCAGTTACCCGGCTAGCGGGAGGTCCTACGAGCAGTACTTC | CASSYPASGRSYEQYF
. | TRBJ1-2 | TRBV6-5 | . | 14 | TGTGCCAGCAGTTACCAGGGAGTAGAGGGTGGCTACACCTTC | CASSYQGVEGGYTF
TRBD1 | TRBJ1-5 | TRBV7-9 | . | 14 | TGTGCCAGCAGCTTAGGGACAGGGGTTCAGCCCCAGCATTTT | CASSLGTGVQPQHF
. | TRBJ2-5 | TRBV29-1 | . | 12 | TGCAGCGTTGTGGCAGAAAAGGAGACCCAGTACTTC | CSVVAEKETQYF
TRBD2 | TRBJ2-2 | TRBV7-3 | . | 19 | TGTGCCAGCAGCTTATTCAGCGGGAGCTATCCTGCGAACACCGGGGAGCTGTTTTTT | CASSLFSGSYPANTGELFF
TRBD2 | TRBJ2-1 | TRBV27 | . | 15 | TGTGCCAGTCCCTCCGGGACTAGCTTGAACGGGGAGCAGTTCTTC | CASPSGTSLNGEQFF
TRBD1 | TRBJ1-5 | TRBV20-1 | . | 14 | TGCAGTGCCCTTCTTGGACAGGGAGGGCAGCCCCAGCATTTT | CSALLGQGGQPQHF
TRBD1 | TRBJ2-7 | TRBV7-9 | . | 16 | TGTGCCAGCAGCTTTGGACCCCGGACAGGGGACTACGAGCAGTACTTC | CASSFGPRTGDYEQYF
. | TRBJ2-7 | TRBV19 | many | 14 | TGTGCCAGTAGTATGATAGACAGCTACTACGAGCAGTACTTC | CASSMIDSYYEQYF
. | TRBJ2-7 | TRBV12-3/TRBV12-4 | . | 17 | TGTGCCAGCAGTTTTGCCAACTCAGCCCCGGGCAGATCCGAGCAGTACTTC | CASSFANSAPGRSEQYF